This entry lists 11 T cell receptor beta chains sequenced from one sample in a study of CD8+CD57+ T cells in acquired aplastic anemia. Sequenced patients had shown CD8+CD57+ cell expansion by flow cytometry. CDR3 and TCR beta VDJ profiling relied on genomic DNA as the template. MiXCR was run by TCRdb on the reads, yielding one entry per CDR3 protein. This table holds 90,000 to 150,000 distinct CDR3 sequences, 55% to 70% found once. Sequenced sample: sorted CD4+, CD8+, or CD8+CD57+ T cells (not recorded which) from PBMCs. The origin of the receptors is a human donor with aplastic anemia.

The rearrangement links TRBV19 to TRBJ1-1, with D perhaps matching TRBD1 (6 bases). CDR1 LNHDA and CDR2 SQIVND come from the germline V gene (reference sequence). Deletions cut 7 bases from V and 9 bases from J, with 12 bases between. The CDR3 loop spans 11 amino acids. The CDR3 spells CASTVGGQAFF. Written as DNA, the CDR3 is TGTGCCAGTACCGTCGGGGGGCAAGCTTTCTTT.

CDR3 protein: CASSFIAWRGEQYF. The CDR3 region has the DNA TGTGCCAGCAGCTTTATAGCGTGGCGGGGCGAGCAGTACTTC. The chain couples TRBV2 to TRBJ2-7; D is perhaps TRBD2 (6 bases). CDR1 and CDR2 (germline): SNHLY, FYNNEI. V was trimmed by 6 bases and J by 6 bases, leaving 18 bases between them. The CDR3 has 14 residues.

This chain connects TRBV2 to TRBJ1-4; a weak D match, TRBD1 (6 bases). Trimming took off 8 bases at V and 7 bases at J, with 20 bases between the two ends. CDR1 and CDR2 (germline): SNHLY, FYNNEI. The length of the CDR3 is 15 residues. CDR3 sequence: CASGGSGGRGEKLFF. The CDR3 bases are TGTGCCAGCGGTGGATCGGGGGGCCGGGGTGAAAAACTGTTTTTT.

The chain has TRBV20-1 and TRBJ2-5, with 13 bases aligning to TRBD2. Looked up from germline, CDR1 is DFQATT and CDR2 is SNEGSKA (reference sequence). The CDR3 is 15 residues long. With 5 bases clipped from V and 5 bases from J, the junction kept 8 bases outside the gene matches. In nucleotides, the CDR3 is TGCAGTGCTCTTGGACTAGCGGGGGAGGGGGAGACCCAGTACTTC. Its translation is CSALGLAGEGETQYF.

This chain uses TRBV15 with TRBJ2-7; a possible D gene is TRBD2 (6 bases). V shed 5 bases and J shed 3 bases, with 14 bases lying between them. From germline, CDR1 is LNHNV and CDR2 YYDKDF (reference sequence). The CDR3 has 14 amino acids. This CDR3 is CATSAVWGGYEQYF. CDR3 bases: TGTGCCACCAGCGCGGTGTGGGGAGGCTACGAGCAGTACTTC.

The sample holds many counts of this clonotype. The chain carries TRBV12-5 and TRBJ1-2, with D unclear. There are 12 residues in the CDR3. Germline CDR1 LGHNT, CDR2 FRNRAP. The CDR3 DNA reads TGTGCCTCGGCCCTTAGTAACTATGGCTACACCTTC. Residues: CASALSNYGYTF.

V and J are TRBV29-1 and TRBJ1-1; possibly TRBD1 for D (5 bases). This CDR3 is 14 amino acids long. CDR1 is SQVTM and CDR2 is ANQGSEA in the germline V gene. V was trimmed by 6 bases and J by 7 bases, leaving 21 bases between them. The chain's CDR3 is CSVRRVVRGDEAFF. Here the CDR3 DNA reads TGCAGCGTCCGACGGGTGGTAAGGGGAGATGAAGCTTTCTTT.

The chain couples TRBV2 to TRBJ2-5; 10 bases agree with TRBD1. The length of the CDR3 is 14 residues. CDR1 SNHLY and CDR2 FYNNEI come from the germline V gene. V lost 0 bases and J lost 9; bases outside the gene matches: 4. CDR3: CASSEAWDRGAQYF. CDR3 nucleotides: TGTGCCAGCAGTGAAGCGTGGGACAGGGGAGCCCAGTACTTC.

In this sample, this clonotype turned up many times. This sequence joins TRBV9 and TRBJ1-6; 7 bases map to TRBD1. The trim removed 3 bases at V and 5 bases at J, leaving 8 bases unmatched. Germline assignment: CDR1 SGDLS and CDR2 YYNGEE. The CDR3 has 16 residues. The CDR3 loop is CASSGPGGGDNSPLHF. DNA of the CDR3: TGTGCCAGCAGCGGTCCAGGGGGAGGAGATAATTCACCCCTCCACTTT.

This chain uses TRBV12-3 or TRBV12-4 with TRBJ2-7; 9 nucleotides match TRBD1. The CDR3 covers 13 residues. With 4 bases clipped from V and 6 bases from J, the junction kept 4 bases outside the gene matches. CDR3 amino acids: CASSSSTGGEQYF. CDR3 in DNA: TGTGCCAGCAGTTCGTCGACAGGGGGCGAGCAGTACTTC.

The gene calls are TRBV12-3 or TRBV12-4 and TRBJ2-6; TRBD1 matches at 11 bases. The CDR3 runs 17 residues. With 1 base clipped from V and 9 bases from J, the junction kept 8 bases outside the gene matches. The CDR3, as DNA: TGTGCCAGCAGTTTAGGGACAGGGGGCGTTAGGGTCAACGTCCTGACTTTC. Its protein is CASSLGTGGVRVNVLTF.